This is a list of T cell receptor beta chains from one sample in a study of T cells and Merkel cell carcinoma outcomes. The method was immunoSEQ multiplex PCR; TCRdb's version includes in-frame clones alone and lacks a portion of them. The sample has approximately 12,000 clones; less than 97% are singletons. Source material: tumor tissue from Merkel cell carcinoma. The receptors shown here come from a human donor with Merkel cell carcinoma. Both conserved end residues are part of each CDR3. A D gene is named only where the DNA matches it firmly. Clone size is shown for a subset of rows, as once, few, many or a class of expanded clone.

cdr3_length: 16
d_call: TRBD2
clone_size: -
j_call: TRBJ2-7
v_call: TRBV29-1
cdr3_aa: CSVWGLAGPTTYEQYF
cdr3_nt: TGCAGCGTTTGGGGACTAGCGGGTCCGACTACCTACGAGCAGTACTTC

cdr3_length: 14
d_call: -
clone_size: -
j_call: TRBJ1-1
v_call: TRBV18
cdr3_aa: CASSPQQMNTEAFF
cdr3_nt: TGTGCCAGCTCACCACAACAGATGAACACTGAAGCTTTCTTT

cdr3_length: 15
d_call: -
clone_size: -
j_call: TRBJ2-1
v_call: TRBV7-2
cdr3_aa: CASSPTRDSYNEQFF
cdr3_nt: TGTGCCAGCAGCCCAACGCGGGACAGTTACAATGAGCAGTTCTTC

cdr3_length: 14
d_call: -
clone_size: -
j_call: TRBJ1-1
v_call: TRBV18
cdr3_aa: CASSYRQGVTEAFF
cdr3_nt: TGTGCCAGCTCATACCGACAAGGGGTGACTGAAGCTTTCTTT

cdr3_length: 16
d_call: TRBD2
clone_size: -
j_call: TRBJ2-2
v_call: TRBV14
cdr3_aa: CASSSQREGHPGELFF
cdr3_nt: TGTGCCAGCAGCTCCCAGCGGGAGGGCCATCCCGGGGAGCTGTTTTTT

cdr3_length: 13
d_call: TRBD1
clone_size: -
j_call: TRBJ1-5
v_call: TRBV30
cdr3_aa: CAWSFHSGGPQHF
cdr3_nt: TGTGCCTGGAGTTTCCATTCAGGGGGCCCCCAGCATTTT

cdr3_length: 15
d_call: TRBD1
clone_size: -
j_call: TRBJ2-7
v_call: TRBV5-1
cdr3_aa: CASSIGTGGLDEQYF
cdr3_nt: TGCGCCAGCAGCATCGGGACAGGGGGCCTTGACGAGCAGTACTTC

cdr3_length: 15
d_call: -
clone_size: -
j_call: TRBJ1-5
v_call: TRBV27
cdr3_aa: CASSLASQGNQPQHF
cdr3_nt: TGTGCCAGCAGTTTAGCGTCCCAGGGGAATCAGCCCCAGCATTTT

cdr3_length: 12
d_call: -
clone_size: once
j_call: TRBJ2-3
v_call: TRBV7-6
cdr3_aa: CASSSTTDTQYF
cdr3_nt: TGTGCCAGCAGCTCGACCACAGATACGCAGTATTTT

cdr3_length: 14
d_call: -
clone_size: -
j_call: TRBJ2-4
v_call: TRBV7-8
cdr3_aa: CASSLRDHKNIQYF
cdr3_nt: TGTGCCAGCAGCTTAAGGGACCACAAAAACATTCAGTACTTC

cdr3_length: 14
d_call: -
clone_size: -
j_call: TRBJ2-1
v_call: TRBV7-9
cdr3_aa: CASAWRLLGNEQFF
cdr3_nt: TGTGCCAGCGCCTGGCGTCTCTTAGGCAATGAGCAGTTCTTC

cdr3_length: 16
d_call: TRBD1
clone_size: -
j_call: TRBJ2-3
v_call: TRBV4-1
cdr3_aa: CASSPQQGAPTDTQYF
cdr3_nt: TGCGCCAGCAGCCCCCAACAGGGGGCGCCCACAGATACGCAGTATTTT

cdr3_length: 13
d_call: -
clone_size: -
j_call: TRBJ2-3
v_call: TRBV11-3
cdr3_aa: CASSYEGTDTQYF
cdr3_nt: TGTGCCAGCAGCTATGAGGGCACAGATACGCAGTATTTT

cdr3_length: 17
d_call: -
clone_size: once
j_call: TRBJ1-3
v_call: TRBV4-2
cdr3_aa: CASSQGAVGETGNTIYF
cdr3_nt: TGTGCCAGCAGCCAAGGTGCGGTCGGGGAAACTGGAAACACCATATATTTT

cdr3_length: 13
d_call: -
clone_size: -
j_call: TRBJ1-1
v_call: TRBV5-1
cdr3_aa: CASSPGGNTEAFF
cdr3_nt: TGCGCCAGCAGCCCCGGGGGGAACACTGAAGCTTTCTTT

cdr3_length: 15
d_call: -
clone_size: -
j_call: TRBJ1-4
v_call: TRBV18
cdr3_aa: CASSSTGGAKEKLFF
cdr3_nt: TGTGCCAGCTCATCAACGGGGGGGGCTAAGGAAAAACTGTTTTTT

cdr3_length: 14
d_call: -
clone_size: -
j_call: TRBJ1-5
v_call: TRBV5-1
cdr3_aa: CASSWGGPNQPQHF
cdr3_nt: TGCGCCAGCAGCTGGGGGGGGCCCAATCAGCCCCAGCATTTT

cdr3_length: 17
d_call: -
clone_size: -
j_call: TRBJ2-2
v_call: TRBV23-1
cdr3_aa: CASSHHSLTGVTGELFF
cdr3_nt: TGCGCCAGCAGTCATCACTCACTCACCGGGGTCACCGGGGAGCTGTTTTTT

cdr3_length: 12
d_call: -
clone_size: once
j_call: TRBJ2-1
v_call: TRBV2
cdr3_aa: CAGTRGAFEQFF
cdr3_nt: TGTGCCGGAACAAGGGGGGCGTTCGAGCAGTTCTTC

cdr3_length: 12
d_call: -
clone_size: -
j_call: TRBJ1-2
v_call: TRBV5-1
cdr3_aa: CASSDTGHGYTF
cdr3_nt: TGCGCCAGCAGCGACACAGGTCACGGCTACACCTTC

cdr3_length: 12
d_call: -
clone_size: -
j_call: TRBJ1-4
v_call: TRBV6-5
cdr3_aa: CASSNRGEKLFF
cdr3_nt: TGTGCCAGCAGCAACCGTGGGGAAAAACTGTTTTTT

cdr3_length: 17
d_call: -
clone_size: -
j_call: TRBJ2-1
v_call: TRBV14
cdr3_aa: CASSPTIGSSSYNEQFF
cdr3_nt: TGTGCCAGCAGCCCTACCATCGGCTCTAGCTCCTACAATGAGCAGTTCTTC

cdr3_length: 16
d_call: -
clone_size: -
j_call: TRBJ1-1
v_call: TRBV5-5
cdr3_aa: CASSATRDHGNTEAFF
cdr3_nt: TGTGCCAGCAGCGCGACCCGGGACCACGGTAACACTGAAGCTTTCTTT

cdr3_length: 12
d_call: -
clone_size: -
j_call: TRBJ2-1
v_call: TRBV7-9
cdr3_aa: CASRAFYDEQFF
cdr3_nt: TGTGCCAGCCGTGCCTTCTACGATGAGCAGTTCTTC

cdr3_length: 13
d_call: -
clone_size: -
j_call: TRBJ2-1
v_call: TRBV7-2
cdr3_aa: CASSLAYLAEQFF
cdr3_nt: TGTGCCAGCAGCTTAGCCTACCTTGCTGAGCAGTTCTTC

cdr3_length: 15
d_call: TRBD2
clone_size: -
j_call: TRBJ2-1
v_call: TRBV11-2
cdr3_aa: CASSFLAGAGNEQFF
cdr3_nt: TGTGCCAGCAGCTTCCTAGCGGGAGCGGGTAATGAGCAGTTCTTC

cdr3_length: 12
d_call: -
clone_size: -
j_call: TRBJ1-2
v_call: TRBV5-1
cdr3_aa: CASSLWGDGYTF
cdr3_nt: TGCGCCAGCAGCTTGTGGGGGGATGGCTACACCTTC

cdr3_length: 15
d_call: -
clone_size: -
j_call: TRBJ2-5
v_call: TRBV4-1
cdr3_aa: CASSRGRDEVETQYF
cdr3_nt: TGCGCCAGCAGCCGCGGACGGGACGAGGTAGAGACCCAGTACTTC

cdr3_length: 13
d_call: -
clone_size: -
j_call: TRBJ1-4
v_call: TRBV29-1
cdr3_aa: CSATGHVGEKLFF
cdr3_nt: TGCAGCGCGACGGGACATGTGGGTGAAAAACTGTTTTTT

cdr3_length: 15
d_call: -
clone_size: -
j_call: TRBJ1-1
v_call: TRBV6-1
cdr3_aa: CASSEQRWGTTEAFF
cdr3_nt: TGTGCCAGCAGTGAACAGAGGTGGGGGACCACTGAAGCTTTCTTT

cdr3_length: 15
d_call: -
clone_size: -
j_call: TRBJ1-2
v_call: TRBV5-1
cdr3_aa: CASSLEQVAHYGYTF
cdr3_nt: TGCGCCAGCAGCTTGGAACAGGTAGCCCATTATGGCTACACCTTC

cdr3_length: 18
d_call: -
clone_size: -
j_call: TRBJ1-3
v_call: TRBV18
cdr3_aa: CASSPSSTGLGSGNTIYF
cdr3_nt: TGTGCCAGCTCACCCTCATCTACGGGCCTTGGCTCTGGAAACACCATATATTTT

cdr3_length: 13
d_call: TRBD2
clone_size: -
j_call: TRBJ2-1
v_call: TRBV6-5
cdr3_aa: CASRGTSGRESFF
cdr3_nt: TGTGCCAGCAGAGGGACTAGCGGGAGGGAATCGTTCTTC

cdr3_length: 17
d_call: -
clone_size: once
j_call: TRBJ1-3
v_call: TRBV18
cdr3_aa: CASSPPLTPGSGNTIYF
cdr3_nt: TGTGCCAGCTCACCACCGCTCACTCCTGGCTCTGGAAACACCATATATTTT

cdr3_length: 12
d_call: TRBD1
clone_size: -
j_call: TRBJ1-2
v_call: TRBV11-3
cdr3_aa: CASSSGGPGYTF
cdr3_nt: TGTGCCAGCAGCTCAGGGGGCCCTGGCTACACCTTC

cdr3_length: 12
d_call: TRBD1
clone_size: -
j_call: TRBJ1-1
v_call: TRBV2
cdr3_aa: CASSDRVLEAFF
cdr3_nt: TGTGCCAGCAGCGACAGGGTTCTGGAAGCTTTCTTT

cdr3_length: 11
d_call: -
clone_size: -
j_call: TRBJ2-3
v_call: TRBV11-3
cdr3_aa: CASRSTDTQYF
cdr3_nt: TGTGCCAGCAGGTCGACAGATACGCAGTATTTT

cdr3_length: 16
d_call: TRBD2
clone_size: -
j_call: TRBJ2-3
v_call: TRBV18
cdr3_aa: CASSPPAQGGSDTQYF
cdr3_nt: TGTGCCAGCTCACCACCGGCGCAGGGAGGGTCAGATACGCAGTATTTT

cdr3_length: 13
d_call: -
clone_size: -
j_call: TRBJ2-2
v_call: TRBV6-5
cdr3_aa: CASSSQGAGELFF
cdr3_nt: TGTGCCAGCAGTTCACAAGGGGCCGGGGAGCTGTTTTTT

cdr3_length: 16
d_call: -
clone_size: once
j_call: TRBJ2-5
v_call: TRBV13
cdr3_aa: CASSLRAAGNQETQYF
cdr3_nt: TGTGCCAGCAGCTTAAGGGCCGCGGGCAATCAAGAGACCCAGTACTTC

cdr3_length: 14
d_call: -
clone_size: -
j_call: TRBJ1-1
v_call: TRBV18
cdr3_aa: CASSELTAATEAFF
cdr3_nt: TGTGCCAGCTCAGAATTGACCGCTGCTACTGAAGCTTTCTTT

cdr3_length: 14
d_call: TRBD2
clone_size: once
j_call: TRBJ2-5
v_call: TRBV11-2
cdr3_aa: CASRPSGSPETQYF
cdr3_nt: TGTGCCAGCAGACCTAGCGGGAGCCCCGAGACCCAGTACTTC

cdr3_length: 16
d_call: TRBD2
clone_size: -
j_call: TRBJ2-1
v_call: TRBV7-9
cdr3_aa: CASSLTGGRIVGEQFF
cdr3_nt: TGTGCCAGCAGCTTAACGGGAGGGAGGATCGTCGGTGAGCAGTTCTTC

cdr3_length: 13
d_call: -
clone_size: -
j_call: TRBJ1-2
v_call: TRBV7-2
cdr3_aa: CASSLDGDYGYTF
cdr3_nt: TGTGCCAGCAGCTTAGACGGAGACTATGGCTACACCTTC

cdr3_length: 15
d_call: -
clone_size: -
j_call: TRBJ1-4
v_call: TRBV19
cdr3_aa: CASSIQGFQPEKLFF
cdr3_nt: TGTGCCAGTAGTATACAGGGTTTCCAACCCGAAAAACTGTTTTTT

cdr3_length: 13
d_call: TRBD1
clone_size: -
j_call: TRBJ1-2
v_call: TRBV6-6
cdr3_aa: CASGGQGNYGYTF
cdr3_nt: TGTGCCAGCGGGGGACAGGGGAACTATGGCTACACCTTC

cdr3_length: 15
d_call: TRBD2
clone_size: -
j_call: TRBJ2-4
v_call: TRBV30
cdr3_aa: CAWTLGGASKNIQYF
cdr3_nt: TGTGCCTGGACCCTCGGGGGGGCTTCCAAAAACATTCAGTACTTC

cdr3_length: 12
d_call: -
clone_size: -
j_call: TRBJ2-3
v_call: TRBV14
cdr3_aa: CASSQATDTQYF
cdr3_nt: TGTGCCAGCAGCCAAGCGACAGATACGCAGTATTTT

cdr3_length: 15
d_call: TRBD2
clone_size: -
j_call: TRBJ2-5
v_call: TRBV19
cdr3_aa: CASSIDVAGVGIQYF
cdr3_nt: TGTGCCAGTAGTATAGACGTAGCGGGAGTAGGGATCCAGTACTTC

cdr3_length: 16
d_call: TRBD1
clone_size: -
j_call: TRBJ1-1
v_call: TRBV29-1
cdr3_aa: CSALSRRGQKNTEAFF
cdr3_nt: TGCAGCGCCCTCTCAAGGCGGGGACAGAAGAACACTGAAGCTTTCTTT

cdr3_length: 15
d_call: -
clone_size: -
j_call: TRBJ2-3
v_call: TRBV7-2
cdr3_aa: CASTPERSSTDTQYF
cdr3_nt: TGTGCCAGCACCCCAGAGCGGAGCTCCACAGATACGCAGTATTTT

cdr3_length: 15
d_call: -
clone_size: -
j_call: TRBJ1-2
v_call: TRBV5-6
cdr3_aa: CASSLITAGNYGYTF
cdr3_nt: TGTGCCAGCAGCTTGATAACTGCAGGGAACTATGGCTACACCTTC

cdr3_length: 11
d_call: -
clone_size: -
j_call: TRBJ2-7
v_call: TRBV29-1
cdr3_aa: CSVRDVGEQYF
cdr3_nt: TGCAGCGTTCGGGACGTGGGCGAGCAGTACTTC